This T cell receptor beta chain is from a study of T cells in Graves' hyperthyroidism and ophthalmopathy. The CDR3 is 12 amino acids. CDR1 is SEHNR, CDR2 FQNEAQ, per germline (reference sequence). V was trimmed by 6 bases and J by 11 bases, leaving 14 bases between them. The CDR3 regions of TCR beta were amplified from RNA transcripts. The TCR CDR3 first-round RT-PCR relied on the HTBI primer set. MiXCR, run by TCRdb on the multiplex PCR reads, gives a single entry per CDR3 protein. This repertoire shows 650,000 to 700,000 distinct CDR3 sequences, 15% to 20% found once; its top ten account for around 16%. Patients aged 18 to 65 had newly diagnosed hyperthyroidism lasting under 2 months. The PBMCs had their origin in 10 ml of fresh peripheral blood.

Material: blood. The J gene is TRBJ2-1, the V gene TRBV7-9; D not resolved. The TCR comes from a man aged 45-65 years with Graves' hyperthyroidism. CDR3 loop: CASSQIQFKQFF. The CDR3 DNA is TGTGCCAGCAGTCAAATACAGTTTAAGCAGTTCTTC.